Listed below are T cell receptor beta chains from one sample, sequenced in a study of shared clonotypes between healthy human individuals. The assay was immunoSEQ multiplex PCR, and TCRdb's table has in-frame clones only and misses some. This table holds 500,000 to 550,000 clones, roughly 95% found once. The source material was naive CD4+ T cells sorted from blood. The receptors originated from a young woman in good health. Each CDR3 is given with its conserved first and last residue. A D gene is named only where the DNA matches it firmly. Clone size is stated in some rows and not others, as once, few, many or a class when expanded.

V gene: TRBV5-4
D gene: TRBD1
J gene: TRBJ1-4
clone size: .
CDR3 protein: CASSRGQGGEKLFF
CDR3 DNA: TGTGCCAGCAGCCGGGGACAGGGGGGTGAAAAACTGTTTTTT

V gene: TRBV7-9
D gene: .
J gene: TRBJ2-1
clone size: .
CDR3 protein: CASSDGVGPYNEQFF
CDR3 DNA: TGTGCCAGCAGCGACGGCGTAGGTCCCTACAATGAGCAGTTCTTC

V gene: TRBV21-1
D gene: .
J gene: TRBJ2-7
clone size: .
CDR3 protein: CASSSFSGRIYEQYF
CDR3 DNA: TGTGCCAGCAGCAGTTTCTCGGGAAGAATCTACGAGCAGTACTTC

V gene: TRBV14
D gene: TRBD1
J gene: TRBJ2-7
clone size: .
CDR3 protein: CASSGQGYEQYF
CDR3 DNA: TGTGCCAGCAGCGGACAGGGGTACGAGCAGTACTTC

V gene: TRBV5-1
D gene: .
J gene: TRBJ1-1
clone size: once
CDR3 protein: CASSFAATNTEAFF
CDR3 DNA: TGCGCCAGCAGCTTTGCAGCCACGAACACTGAAGCTTTCTTT

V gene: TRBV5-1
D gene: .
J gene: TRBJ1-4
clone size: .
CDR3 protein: CASSPTGEEKLFF
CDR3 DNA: TGCGCCAGCAGCCCGACAGGAGAGGAAAAACTGTTTTTT

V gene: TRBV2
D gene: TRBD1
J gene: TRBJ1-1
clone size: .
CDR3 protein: CASDRGWNTEAFF
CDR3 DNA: TGTGCCAGTGACAGGGGGTGGAACACTGAAGCTTTCTTT

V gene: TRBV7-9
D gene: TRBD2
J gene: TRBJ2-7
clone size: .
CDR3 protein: CASSLRSGNSYEQYF
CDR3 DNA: TGTGCCAGCAGCCTAAGGAGCGGGAACTCCTACGAGCAGTACTTC

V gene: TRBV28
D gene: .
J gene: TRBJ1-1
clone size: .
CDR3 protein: CASSNVSPNKAFF
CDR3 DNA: TGTGCCAGCAGTAACGTCAGCCCAAATAAAGCTTTCTTT

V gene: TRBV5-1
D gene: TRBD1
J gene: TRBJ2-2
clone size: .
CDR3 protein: CASSLAGQGNTGELFF
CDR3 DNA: TGCGCCAGCAGCTTGGCTGGACAGGGGAACACCGGGGAGCTGTTTTTT

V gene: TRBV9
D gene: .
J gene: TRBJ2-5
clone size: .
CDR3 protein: CASSRTEETQYF
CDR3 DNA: TGTGCCAGCAGTCGGACAGAAGAGACCCAGTACTTC

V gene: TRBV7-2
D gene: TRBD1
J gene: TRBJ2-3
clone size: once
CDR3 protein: CASSFHRGRLTDTQYF
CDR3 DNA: TGTGCCAGCAGCTTCCACAGGGGGCGACTCACAGATACGCAGTATTTT

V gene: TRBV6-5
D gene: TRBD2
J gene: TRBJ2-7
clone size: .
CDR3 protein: CASSGRTSGSHEQYF
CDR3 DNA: TGTGCCAGCAGTGGTCGGACTAGCGGGAGCCACGAGCAGTACTTC

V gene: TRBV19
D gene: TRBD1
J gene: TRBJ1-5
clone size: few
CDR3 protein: CASSPGQGYQPQHF
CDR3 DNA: TGTGCCAGTAGTCCCGGACAGGGGTATCAGCCCCAGCATTTT

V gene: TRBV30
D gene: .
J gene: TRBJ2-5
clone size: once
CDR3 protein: CAWDPGARETQYF
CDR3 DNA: TGTGCCTGGGATCCGGGAGCGCGGGAGACCCAGTACTTC

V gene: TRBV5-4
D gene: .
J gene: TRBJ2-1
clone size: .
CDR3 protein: CASIGRSGDEQFF
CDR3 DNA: TGTGCCAGCATCGGACGGAGTGGGGATGAGCAGTTCTTC

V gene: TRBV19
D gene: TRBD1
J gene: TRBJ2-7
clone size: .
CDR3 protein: CASSLTGSSYEQYF
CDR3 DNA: TGTGCCAGTAGCCTGACAGGGTCCTCCTACGAGCAGTACTTC

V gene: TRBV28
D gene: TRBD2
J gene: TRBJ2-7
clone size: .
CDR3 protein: CASRSSGRYEQYF
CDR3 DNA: TGTGCCAGCAGGAGTAGCGGGAGGTACGAGCAGTACTTC

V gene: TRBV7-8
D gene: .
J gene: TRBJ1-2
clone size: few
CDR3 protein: CASSLALNYGYTF
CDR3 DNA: TGTGCCAGCAGCTTAGCGTTAAACTATGGCTACACCTTC

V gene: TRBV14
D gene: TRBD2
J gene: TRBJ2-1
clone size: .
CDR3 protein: CASSSRESYNEQFF
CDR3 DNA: TGTGCCAGCAGCTCGCGGGAGTCCTACAATGAGCAGTTCTTC

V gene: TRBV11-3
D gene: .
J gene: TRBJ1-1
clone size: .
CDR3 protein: CASSTPTNTEAFF
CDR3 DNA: TGTGCCAGCAGCACACCAACTAACACTGAAGCTTTCTTT

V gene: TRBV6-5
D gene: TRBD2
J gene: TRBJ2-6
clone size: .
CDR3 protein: CASNSGRTGANVLTF
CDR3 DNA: TGTGCCAGCAATAGCGGGAGGACTGGGGCCAACGTCCTGACTTTC

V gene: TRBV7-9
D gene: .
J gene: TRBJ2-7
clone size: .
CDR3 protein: CASSSGKEGGYEQYF
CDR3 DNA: TGTGCCAGCAGCTCAGGAAAGGAAGGGGGCTACGAGCAGTACTTC

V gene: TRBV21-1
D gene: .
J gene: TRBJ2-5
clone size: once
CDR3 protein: CASSIDRTNETQYF
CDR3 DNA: TGTGCCAGCAGCATTGACAGGACCAATGAGACCCAGTACTTC

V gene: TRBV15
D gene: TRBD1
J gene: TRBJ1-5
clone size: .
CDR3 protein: CATSRDSQGNNQPQHF
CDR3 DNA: TGTGCCACCAGCAGAGACTCACAGGGGAACAATCAGCCCCAGCATTTT

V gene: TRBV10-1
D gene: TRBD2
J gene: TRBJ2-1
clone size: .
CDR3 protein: CASSDPGTSGIYNEQFF
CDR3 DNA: TGCGCCAGCAGTGACCCAGGGACTAGCGGAATCTACAATGAGCAGTTCTTC